Presented here are 18 T cell receptor beta chains from one specimen sequenced in a study of blood T cell repertoires in COVID-19. Sequencing was performed with immunoSEQ multiplex PCR; in TCRdb, only in-frame clones are kept and a portion is missing. The repertoire holds approximately 290,000 clones, with roughly 87% as singletons. Sequencing was done on a sample of peripheral blood. The receptors come from a man younger than 35 with active or convalescent COVID-19.

The chain recombines TRBV20-1 with TRBJ2-7, with a possible D match to TRBD1 (6 bases). The CDR3 has 13 amino acids. Deletions cut 3 bases from V and 2 bases from J, with 11 bases between. Germline V gives CDR1 DFQATT, CDR2 SNEGSKA (reference sequence). The CDR3 nucleotides are TGCAGTGCTAGTACAGACAGGACCTACGAGCAGTACTTC. Residues: CSASTDRTYEQYF.

The chain combines TRBV7-9 with TRBJ2-7; maybe TRBD1 (6 bases). V lost 5 bases and J lost 3, with 14 bases in between. Germline V gene lookup returns CDR1 SEHNR and CDR2 FQNEAQ (reference sequence). This CDR3 spans 14 amino acids. DNA for the CDR3: TGTGCCAGCAGCCACCACTCGGACAGCTACGAGCAGTACTTC. Translating gives CASSHHSDSYEQYF.

The chain joins TRBV11-2 to TRBJ2-1, with 10 nucleotides matching TRBD2. The CDR3 is 19 amino acids. Germline-derived CDR1 and CDR2 are SGHAT and FQNNGV. After removal of 0 bases from V and 0 bases from J, the junction contained 8 bases not matched to a gene. The CDR3: CASSLDSTSGLSSYNEQFF. The CDR3 bases are TGTGCCAGCAGCTTAGATTCGACTAGCGGGTTGAGCTCCTACAATGAGCAGTTCTTC. The whole variable domain, filled in from reference TRBV11-2 and TRBJ2-1, reads EAGVAQSPRYKIIEKRQSVAFWCNPISGHATLYWYQQILGQGPKLLIQFQNNGVVDDSQLPKDRFSAERLKGVDSTLKIQPAKLEDSAVYLCASSLDSTSGLSSYNEQFFGPGTRLTVL.

The V and J genes are TRBV9 and TRBJ2-4, with 10 positions matching TRBD2. This CDR3 comprises 15 residues. After removal of 3 bases from V and 6 bases from J, the junction contained 6 bases not matched to a gene. The germline gives CDR1 SGDLS, CDR2 YYNGEE. Here the CDR3 reads CASSASRLAGNIQYF. Here the CDR3 DNA reads TGTGCCAGCAGCGCTAGCAGACTAGCGGGAAACATTCAGTACTTC. The variable domain in full, with the rest retrieved from reference TRBV9 and TRBJ2-4, is DSGVTQTPKHLITATGQRVTLRCSPRSGDLSVYWYQQSLDQGLQFLIQYYNGEERAKGNILERFSAQQFPDLHSELNLSSLELGDSALYFCASSASRLAGNIQYFGAGTRLSVL.

The chain carries TRBV15 and TRBJ1-2, with a weak D call TRBD1 (5 bases). V lost 3 bases and J 5 bases, leaving 13 bases between the germline ends. Germline V gene sequence: CDR1 LNHNV, CDR2 YYDKDF (reference sequence). The CDR3 is made up of 14 amino acids. CDR3 region: CATSSGTAGYGYTF. The CDR3, as DNA: TGTGCCACCAGCAGCGGGACTGCAGGGTATGGCTACACCTTC.

The rearrangement links TRBV28 to TRBJ2-1; D remains unclear. The CDR3 covers 15 residues. V was trimmed by 2 bases and J by 0 bases, leaving 8 bases between them. The germline V gene has CDR1 MDHEN and CDR2 SYDVKM. In nucleotides, the CDR3 is TGTGCCAGCAGTTTAGGCCGGAGCTCCTACAATGAGCAGTTCTTC. This encodes CASSLGRSSYNEQFF.

This clone showed up just a few times. The chain couples TRBV15 to TRBJ1-2, with 7 bases that match TRBD1. V lost 0 bases and J lost 11; bases outside the gene matches: 9. There are 14 residues in the CDR3. Germline V gene sequence: CDR1 LNHNV, CDR2 YYDKDF (reference sequence). The CDR3 loop is CATSREGGGRGYTF. In DNA form, the CDR3 reads TGTGCCACCAGCAGAGAAGGAGGGGGCAGAGGGTACACCTTC.

The J gene is TRBJ2-3, the V gene TRBV18, with TRBD1 matching 11 bases. CDR3 length: 14 amino acids. V shed 3 bases, J shed 5 bases, and the junction held 1 base outside the gene matches. CDR1 and CDR2 from the germline V gene are KGHSH and LQKENI. This CDR3 is CASSPGQGGDTQYF. The CDR3 nucleotides are TGTGCCAGCTCACCGGGACAGGGGGGAGATACGCAGTATTTT.

The V gene is TRBV5-5, the J gene TRBJ2-7, with 13 bases fitting TRBD2. Germline V CDR1 and CDR2: SGHKS, YYEKEE (reference sequence). V dropped 0 bases and J dropped 3; count of bases not matched to a gene: 3. The CDR3 extends over 16 amino acids. The CDR3 sequence: CASSLAGTSGIYEQYF. The CDR3 DNA reads TGTGCCAGCAGCTTGGCTGGGACTAGCGGGATCTACGAGCAGTACTTC.

This clone was detected a few times. The chain carries TRBV6-2 or TRBV6-3 and TRBJ1-1; 12 bases agree with TRBD1. The CDR3 is made up of 15 amino acids. CDR1 is MNHEY, CDR2 SVGEGT, per germline. The ends lost 6 bases at V and 5 bases at J; junction bases unmatched: 7. CDR3 region: CASSLRGQGATEAFF. CDR3 nucleotides: TGTGCCAGCAGCCTTAGGGGACAGGGGGCGACTGAAGCTTTCTTT.

This rearrangement joins TRBV7-8 to TRBJ1-3, with D perhaps TRBD1 (5 bases). Trimming shortened V by 5 bases and J by 0 bases, and 14 bases separated the two germline ends. Looked up from germline, CDR1 is SGHVS and CDR2 is FQNEAQ. The CDR3 extends over 16 amino acids. CDR3 coding DNA: TGTGCCAGCAGCGTACAGACAGCAGACTCTGGAAACACCATATATTTT. Protein: CASSVQTADSGNTIYF.

The chain joins TRBV6-2 or TRBV6-3 to TRBJ2-3, with 15 bases fitting TRBD2. This CDR3 has 21 amino acids. Germline V gene data show CDR1 as MNHEY and CDR2 as SVGEGT. V lost 1 base, J lost 1 base, and 12 bases stayed unmatched. CDR3 bases: TGTGCCAGCAGTTACTTCGGACTAGCGGGGGGGCCTGGTAGTGGCACAGATACGCAGTATTTT. It specifies CASSYFGLAGGPGSGTDTQYF.

This clone was observed a handful of times. The chain employs TRBV6-6 and TRBJ2-7; 11 positions agree with TRBD2. Germline assignment: CDR1 MNHNY and CDR2 SVGAGI (reference sequence). The CDR3 extends over 15 amino acids. J gave up 2 bases and V 5 bases, and 5 bases lay outside the gene matches. The CDR3 DNA reads as TGTGCCAGCAGTACCACTAGCGGGAGACCCTACGAGCAGTACTTC. Amino acid sequence: CASSTTSGRPYEQYF.

The table lists this clone with a count of one. The rearrangement joins TRBV2 to TRBJ1-2; D gene unclear. Per the germline V gene, CDR1 is SNHLY and CDR2 is FYNNEI. This CDR3 contains 15 residues. Deletions cut 3 bases from V and 3 bases from J, with 14 bases between. As DNA, the CDR3 is TGTGCCAGCAGTGATTGGCAGTCCAGCGACTATGGCTACACCTTC. It encodes CASSDWQSSDYGYTF. The full variable domain, rest sourced from reference TRBV2 and TRBJ1-2, is EPEVTQTPSHQVTQMGQEVILRCVPISNHLYFYWYRQILGQKVEFLVSFYNNEISEKSEIFDDQFSVERPDGSNFTLKIRSTKLEDSAMYFCASSDWQSSDYGYTFGSGTRLTVV.

This clone has only one observation. The chain uses TRBV12-3 or TRBV12-4 and TRBJ1-1; possible D gene TRBD1, 5 bases. V was shortened by 6 bases and J by 8 bases, with 13 bases between the two germline ends. This CDR3 has 12 amino acids. CDR3 in DNA: TGTGCCAGCAGAGGCGCAGGGCCCGAAGCTTTCTTT. It encodes CASRGAGPEAFF.

The rearrangement links TRBV19 to TRBJ2-2; the D is unclear. The CDR3 extends over 12 amino acids. V was shortened by 4 bases and J by 6 bases, with 6 bases between the two germline ends. CDR1 and CDR2 (germline): LNHDA, SQIVND (reference sequence). The CDR3 nucleotides read TGTGCCAGTAGTAACGTAGCCGGGGAGCTGTTTTTT. Translating gives CASSNVAGELFF.

The rearrangement joins TRBV28 to TRBJ1-3; tentatively, D is TRBD1 (5 bases). Looked up from germline, CDR1 is MDHEN and CDR2 is SYDVKM. This CDR3 comprises 13 residues. With 5 bases removed from V and 5 bases from J, the gap between germline ends came to 10 bases. CDR3 DNA: TGTGCCAGCAGTCGGGGGATAAGAAACACCATATATTTT. This gives the protein CASSRGIRNTIYF.

The chain has TRBV19 and TRBJ2-2, with D uncertain. The V gene lost 2 bases and the J gene lost 0 bases, with 10 bases spanning the gap. The length of the CDR3 is 16 residues. The V gene's germline CDR1 is LNHDA and CDR2 SQIVND (reference sequence). As DNA, the CDR3 is TGTGCCAGTAGTATACTCCGAATAGCGAACACCGGGGAGCTGTTTTTT. It is translated as CASSILRIANTGELFF.